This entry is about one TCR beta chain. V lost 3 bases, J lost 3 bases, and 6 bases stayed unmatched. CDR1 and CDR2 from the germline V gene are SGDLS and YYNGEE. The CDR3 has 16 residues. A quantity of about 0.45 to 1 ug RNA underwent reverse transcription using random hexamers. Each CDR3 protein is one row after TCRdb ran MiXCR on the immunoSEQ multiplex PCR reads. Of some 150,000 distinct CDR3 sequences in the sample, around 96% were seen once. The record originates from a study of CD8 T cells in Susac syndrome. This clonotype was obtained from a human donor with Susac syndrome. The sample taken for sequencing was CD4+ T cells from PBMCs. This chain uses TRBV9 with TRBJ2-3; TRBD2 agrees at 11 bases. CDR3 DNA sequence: TGTGCCAGCAGCGCGCCTAGCGGGGGGATAACAGATACGCAGTATTTT. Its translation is CASSAPSGGITDTQYF.